These T cell receptor beta chains were read from a single sample in a study of blood T cell repertoires in COVID-19. Measured with immunoSEQ multiplex PCR; TCRdb has only the in-frame clones, and not every one. This sample has approximately 120,000 clones, with approximately 87% found just once. The sequenced sample was peripheral blood. The receptors stem from a woman aged 60-75 years with acute or convalescent COVID-19. CDR3s include the opening cysteine and the closing phenylalanine or tryptophan. Each record gives: V gene, clone size, D gene, J gene, CDR3 DNA, CDR3 protein. A D gene is named only where the DNA matches it firmly. The size field is filled for only some rows; it gives once, few, many or a size class.

v_gene: TRBV19
abundance: -
d_gene: -
j_gene: TRBJ1-5
CDR3nt: TGTGCCAGTAATTCGGACAGAGGATATCAGCCCCAGCATTTT
CDR3aa: CASNSDRGYQPQHF

v_gene: TRBV19
abundance: -
d_gene: -
j_gene: TRBJ1-2
CDR3nt: TGTGCCAGTAGCGCACCATTGGGCAGCTATGGCTACACCTTC
CDR3aa: CASSAPLGSYGYTF

v_gene: TRBV3-1/TRBV3-2
abundance: few
d_gene: -
j_gene: TRBJ1-6
CDR3nt: TGTGCCAGCAGCTCCAGGGAGGTTTCACCCCTCCACTTT
CDR3aa: CASSSREVSPLHF

v_gene: TRBV7-2
abundance: -
d_gene: -
j_gene: TRBJ2-7
CDR3nt: TGTGCCAGCAGCTTAGGCGTCTCCGAGCAGTACTTC
CDR3aa: CASSLGVSEQYF

v_gene: TRBV9
abundance: -
d_gene: TRBD1
j_gene: TRBJ1-1
CDR3nt: TGTGCCAGCAGCGTTACAGGGGCTCCCGAGAACACTGAAGCTTTCTTT
CDR3aa: CASSVTGAPENTEAFF

v_gene: TRBV28
abundance: -
d_gene: -
j_gene: TRBJ1-5
CDR3nt: TGTGCCAGCAGTTCGGGGTCGATGCCCAATCAGCCCCAGCATTTT
CDR3aa: CASSSGSMPNQPQHF

v_gene: TRBV6-6
abundance: -
d_gene: -
j_gene: TRBJ1-6
CDR3nt: TGTGCCAGCAGTTACTCGGGGGGTTCTAATTCACCCCTCCACTTT
CDR3aa: CASSYSGGSNSPLHF

v_gene: TRBV6-5
abundance: once
d_gene: -
j_gene: TRBJ1-5
CDR3nt: TGTGCCAGCGCGGGGGGTCTTAGCAATCAGCCCCAGCATTTT
CDR3aa: CASAGGLSNQPQHF

v_gene: TRBV6-5
abundance: -
d_gene: -
j_gene: TRBJ1-5
CDR3nt: TGTGCCAGCATGGGGGGGTTTAACCCCCAGCATTTT
CDR3aa: CASMGGFNPQHF

v_gene: TRBV11-2
abundance: -
d_gene: -
j_gene: TRBJ2-7
CDR3nt: TGTGCCAGCAGCTTACAACACCCACCCCCCTACGAGCAGTACTTC
CDR3aa: CASSLQHPPPYEQYF

v_gene: TRBV6-7
abundance: -
d_gene: TRBD1
j_gene: TRBJ1-3
CDR3nt: TGTGCCAGCAGTTACAGGGACAGGGGACTGAACACCATATATTTT
CDR3aa: CASSYRDRGLNTIYF

v_gene: TRBV28
abundance: -
d_gene: -
j_gene: TRBJ2-2
CDR3nt: TGTGCCAGCGGAACCCTGTTCGGAGGGGCCGGGGAGCTGTTTTTT
CDR3aa: CASGTLFGGAGELFF

v_gene: TRBV7-8
abundance: -
d_gene: TRBD1
j_gene: TRBJ2-1
CDR3nt: TGTGCCAGCAGCCCAAGACCCCGGGACAGGGGAAACAATGAGCAGTTCTTC
CDR3aa: CASSPRPRDRGNNEQFF

v_gene: TRBV30
abundance: -
d_gene: TRBD1
j_gene: TRBJ2-7
CDR3nt: TGTGCCTGGTCTGGACAGGACTACGAGCAGTACTTC
CDR3aa: CAWSGQDYEQYF

v_gene: TRBV5-1
abundance: -
d_gene: TRBD1
j_gene: TRBJ2-7
CDR3nt: TGCGCCAGCAGCGGACAGGGCGGCTCCTACGAGCAGTACTTC
CDR3aa: CASSGQGGSYEQYF

v_gene: TRBV5-1
abundance: -
d_gene: -
j_gene: TRBJ2-3
CDR3nt: TGCGCCAGCAGCTACTATGGGACAGATACGCAGTATTTT
CDR3aa: CASSYYGTDTQYF

v_gene: TRBV9
abundance: -
d_gene: -
j_gene: TRBJ2-7
CDR3nt: TGTGCCAGCAGCGAGGGGGAGGGATTGGCCTACGAGCAGTACTTC
CDR3aa: CASSEGEGLAYEQYF

v_gene: TRBV9
abundance: few
d_gene: -
j_gene: TRBJ2-3
CDR3nt: TGTGCCAGCAGCGCGGAGGGAAGCACAGATACGCAGTATTTT
CDR3aa: CASSAEGSTDTQYF

v_gene: TRBV14
abundance: many
d_gene: TRBD1
j_gene: TRBJ1-1
CDR3nt: TGTGCCAGCAGCCCACCCCCAGGGGGCAACACTGAAGCTTTCTTT
CDR3aa: CASSPPPGGNTEAFF

v_gene: TRBV2
abundance: -
d_gene: TRBD1
j_gene: TRBJ1-4
CDR3nt: TGTGCCAGCAGTGGACAGGGAAATGAAAAACTGTTTTTT
CDR3aa: CASSGQGNEKLFF

v_gene: TRBV28
abundance: -
d_gene: -
j_gene: TRBJ1-5
CDR3nt: TGTGCCAGCAGTTCCCCCGGGGGCAATCAGCCCCAGCATTTT
CDR3aa: CASSSPGGNQPQHF

v_gene: TRBV6-1
abundance: -
d_gene: TRBD2
j_gene: TRBJ2-2
CDR3nt: TGTGCCAGCAGTGGACGACTAGCGGCGAACACCGGGGAGCTGTTTTTT
CDR3aa: CASSGRLAANTGELFF

v_gene: TRBV9
abundance: -
d_gene: -
j_gene: TRBJ1-6
CDR3nt: TGTGCCAGCAGCGTAGAAGGGGCTAATTCACCCCTCCACTTT
CDR3aa: CASSVEGANSPLHF

v_gene: TRBV6-5
abundance: -
d_gene: TRBD1
j_gene: TRBJ1-2
CDR3nt: TGTGCCACCCTTCCAGTAGGGGGCGGCTACACCTTC
CDR3aa: CATLPVGGGYTF

v_gene: TRBV24-1
abundance: -
d_gene: -
j_gene: TRBJ2-1
CDR3nt: TGTGCCACCAGTGACAGGTCCTACAATGAGCAGTTCTTC
CDR3aa: CATSDRSYNEQFF

v_gene: TRBV19
abundance: -
d_gene: -
j_gene: TRBJ1-5
CDR3nt: TGTGCCAGTAGCACAGGATTAGTCGGCAATCAGCCCCAGCATTTT
CDR3aa: CASSTGLVGNQPQHF

v_gene: TRBV6-5
abundance: once
d_gene: -
j_gene: TRBJ1-1
CDR3nt: TGTGCCAGCAACCGTGGGGCTGAAACTGAAGCTTTCTTT
CDR3aa: CASNRGAETEAFF

v_gene: TRBV5-1
abundance: -
d_gene: -
j_gene: TRBJ2-1
CDR3nt: TGCGCCAGCAGCTTGGATGTCACTCACAATGAGCAGTTCTTC
CDR3aa: CASSLDVTHNEQFF

v_gene: TRBV29-1
abundance: -
d_gene: -
j_gene: TRBJ2-7
CDR3nt: TGCAGCGTGTGGGACACCTACGAGCAGTACTTC
CDR3aa: CSVWDTYEQYF

v_gene: TRBV5-4
abundance: few
d_gene: -
j_gene: TRBJ1-2
CDR3nt: TGTGCCAGCAGCTTGGCCGGGTTGGGCTATGGCTACACCTTC
CDR3aa: CASSLAGLGYGYTF

v_gene: TRBV10-1
abundance: -
d_gene: -
j_gene: TRBJ2-3
CDR3nt: TGCGCCAGCAGTGAGTCAAAGGGGAGCACAGATACGCAGTATTTT
CDR3aa: CASSESKGSTDTQYF

v_gene: TRBV5-1
abundance: -
d_gene: TRBD2
j_gene: TRBJ2-1
CDR3nt: TGCGCCAGCAGCCGAGGGAGCGGGGGTGAGCAGTTCTTC
CDR3aa: CASSRGSGGEQFF

v_gene: TRBV18
abundance: -
d_gene: TRBD1
j_gene: TRBJ2-7
CDR3nt: TGTGCCAGCGGGGCCGGGACAGGGCATAGCGAGCAGTACTTC
CDR3aa: CASGAGTGHSEQYF

v_gene: TRBV9
abundance: once
d_gene: -
j_gene: TRBJ2-6
CDR3nt: TGTGCCAGCAGCGGACACTCTGGGGCCAACGTCCTGACTTTC
CDR3aa: CASSGHSGANVLTF

v_gene: TRBV5-8
abundance: -
d_gene: TRBD2
j_gene: TRBJ2-5
CDR3nt: TGTGCCAGCAGCACGCCCCGCGGGGGGAAGTACTTC
CDR3aa: CASSTPRGGKYF

v_gene: TRBV6-6
abundance: -
d_gene: -
j_gene: TRBJ2-6
CDR3nt: TGTGCCAGCAGTATGGCACGCTCTGGGGCCAACGTCCTGACTTTC
CDR3aa: CASSMARSGANVLTF

v_gene: TRBV19
abundance: few
d_gene: -
j_gene: TRBJ1-5
CDR3nt: TGTGCCAGTAGGACCCGGGATTCCACACCGGGCAATCAGCCCCAGCATTTT
CDR3aa: CASRTRDSTPGNQPQHF

v_gene: TRBV7-8
abundance: -
d_gene: -
j_gene: TRBJ1-5
CDR3nt: TGTGCCAGCAGCTTAGCGGAGGGCCAGCCCCAGCATTTT
CDR3aa: CASSLAEGQPQHF

v_gene: TRBV10-2
abundance: -
d_gene: TRBD2
j_gene: TRBJ2-3
CDR3nt: TGCGCCAGCAGTGTCGTATGGCGGGGGGCGACAGATACGCAGTATTTT
CDR3aa: CASSVVWRGATDTQYF

v_gene: TRBV28
abundance: -
d_gene: TRBD1
j_gene: TRBJ1-2
CDR3nt: TGTGCCAGCAGCTCGGGACAGGGCTATGGCTACACCTTC
CDR3aa: CASSSGQGYGYTF

v_gene: TRBV27
abundance: -
d_gene: -
j_gene: TRBJ1-5
CDR3nt: TGTGCCAGCAGGCAAGTCGGGGGGGGGCCCCAGCATTTT
CDR3aa: CASRQVGGGPQHF

v_gene: TRBV15
abundance: -
d_gene: -
j_gene: TRBJ1-3
CDR3nt: TGTGCCACCAGCAGGTACTCTGGAAACACCATATATTTT
CDR3aa: CATSRYSGNTIYF

v_gene: TRBV11-2
abundance: -
d_gene: TRBD2
j_gene: TRBJ2-7
CDR3nt: TGTGCCAGCAGCTTCCTAGCGGGAGATGGGGAGCAGTACTTC
CDR3aa: CASSFLAGDGEQYF

v_gene: TRBV6-6
abundance: many
d_gene: TRBD2
j_gene: TRBJ2-1
CDR3nt: TGTGCCAGCAGCGGTAGCGGGTCCTACAATGAGCAGTTCTTC
CDR3aa: CASSGSGSYNEQFF

v_gene: TRBV18
abundance: -
d_gene: -
j_gene: TRBJ1-5
CDR3nt: TGTGCCAGCTCACCCCTGGATCCTGGGGCCTTCGGCAATCAGCCCCAGCATTTT
CDR3aa: CASSPLDPGAFGNQPQHF

v_gene: TRBV5-1
abundance: few
d_gene: TRBD1
j_gene: TRBJ1-1
CDR3nt: TGCGCCAGCAGCCCCGGGACAGGGAACACTGAAGCTTTCTTT
CDR3aa: CASSPGTGNTEAFF

v_gene: TRBV4-1
abundance: -
d_gene: -
j_gene: TRBJ1-1
CDR3nt: TGCGCCAGCAGCCAGGTAGAGAACACTGAAGCTTTCTTT
CDR3aa: CASSQVENTEAFF

v_gene: TRBV12-5
abundance: -
d_gene: -
j_gene: TRBJ2-5
CDR3nt: TGTGCTAGTGGTTTGGTAGCAAAGACCCAGTACTTC
CDR3aa: CASGLVAKTQYF

v_gene: TRBV7-9
abundance: -
d_gene: -
j_gene: TRBJ2-7
CDR3nt: TGTGCCAGCAGCGAGAGGGGGTTCCCCTACGAGCAGTACTTC
CDR3aa: CASSERGFPYEQYF

v_gene: TRBV9
abundance: once
d_gene: -
j_gene: TRBJ2-1
CDR3nt: TGTGCCAGCAGCGTAGTAGGGCAGGGAAACAATGAGCAGTTCTTC
CDR3aa: CASSVVGQGNNEQFF

v_gene: TRBV5-4
abundance: -
d_gene: -
j_gene: TRBJ2-1
CDR3nt: TGTGCCAGCAGCTATAGCGGTCAGAATGAGCAGTTCTTC
CDR3aa: CASSYSGQNEQFF

v_gene: TRBV5-4
abundance: -
d_gene: TRBD1
j_gene: TRBJ2-7
CDR3nt: TGTGCCAGCAGCTTGTCGGGACAGGGTGGATACGAGCAGTACTTC
CDR3aa: CASSLSGQGGYEQYF

v_gene: TRBV5-1
abundance: -
d_gene: -
j_gene: TRBJ2-1
CDR3nt: TGCGCCAGCAGCTTGTACAGGGTAGATGAGCAGTTCTTC
CDR3aa: CASSLYRVDEQFF

v_gene: TRBV6-2/TRBV6-3
abundance: -
d_gene: -
j_gene: TRBJ2-5
CDR3nt: TGTGCCAGCAGTCTGTTGGCGGAGAACCAAGAGACCCAGTACTTC
CDR3aa: CASSLLAENQETQYF

v_gene: TRBV9
abundance: -
d_gene: -
j_gene: TRBJ2-7
CDR3nt: TGTGCCAGCAGCGTAGCTAACTCCCCTGTGTACGAGCAGTACTTC
CDR3aa: CASSVANSPVYEQYF

v_gene: TRBV10-1
abundance: once
d_gene: -
j_gene: TRBJ2-7
CDR3nt: TGCGCCAGCAGTGAGAAGAACAGTGTCTACGAGCAGTACTTC
CDR3aa: CASSEKNSVYEQYF

v_gene: TRBV10-3
abundance: -
d_gene: -
j_gene: TRBJ1-1
CDR3nt: TGTGCCATCAGTGGGGGCCTGAACACTGAAGCTTTCTTT
CDR3aa: CAISGGLNTEAFF